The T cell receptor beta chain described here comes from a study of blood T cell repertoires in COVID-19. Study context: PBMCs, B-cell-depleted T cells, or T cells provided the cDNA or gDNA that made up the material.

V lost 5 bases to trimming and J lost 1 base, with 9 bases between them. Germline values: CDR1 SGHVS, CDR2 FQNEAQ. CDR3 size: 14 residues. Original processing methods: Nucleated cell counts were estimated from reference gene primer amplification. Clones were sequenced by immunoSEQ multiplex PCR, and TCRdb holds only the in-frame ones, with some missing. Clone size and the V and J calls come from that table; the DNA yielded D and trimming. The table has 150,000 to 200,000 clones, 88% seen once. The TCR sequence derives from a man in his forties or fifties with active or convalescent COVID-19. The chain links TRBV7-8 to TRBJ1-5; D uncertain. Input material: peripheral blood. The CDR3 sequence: CASSPPGSNQPQHF. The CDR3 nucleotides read TGTGCCAGCAGCCCCCCGGGAAGCAATCAGCCCCAGCATTTT. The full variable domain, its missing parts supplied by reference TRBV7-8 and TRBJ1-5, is GAGVSQSPRYKVAKRGQDVALRCDPISGHVSLFWYQQALGQGPEFLTYFQNEAQLDKSGLPSDRFFAERPEGSVSTLKIQRTQQEDSAVYLCASSPPGSNQPQHFGDGTRLSIL.